Following are 28 T cell receptor beta chains from one sample sequenced in a study of blood T cell repertoires in COVID-19 (dated by TCRdb to 2020 to 2022). The library was made by the immunoSEQ multiplex PCR assay. This immuneACCESS table, as held by TCRdb, lists in-frame sequences with V and J called but not all clones. Of the missing ones, under half trace to an unresolved V gene in checked studies; the others have no known cause. Present in this sample are tens of thousands of clones, around 80% of which were seen just once. The biggest ten clones account for around 23% of the sample. Sequencing used peripheral blood. These receptors all come from a human donor in a cohort sampled during active COVID-19.

The chain carries TRBV7-8 and TRBJ1-5; D unresolved. V dropped 2 bases and J dropped 5 bases, with 7 bases sitting between them. This CDR3 has 13 amino acids. Looked up from germline, CDR1 is SGHVS and CDR2 is FQNEAQ. For the CDR3, the DNA is TGTGCCAGCAGCTTAAGGAGGGATCAGCCCCAGCATTTT. This gives the protein CASSLRRDQPQHF. Using reference TRBV7-8 and TRBJ1-5 for the parts outside the CDR3, the full variable domain is GAGVSQSPRYKVAKRGQDVALRCDPISGHVSLFWYQQALGQGPEFLTYFQNEAQLDKSGLPSDRFFAERPEGSVSTLKIQRTQQEDSAVYLCASSLRRDQPQHFGDGTRLSIL.

The chain links TRBV23-1 to TRBJ2-7; D is perhaps TRBD1 (6 bases). TRBV23-1 counts as an open reading frame of uncertain function. V was shortened by 10 bases and J by 3 bases, with 19 bases between the two germline ends. This CDR3 contains 14 residues. The CDR3 DNA follows: TGCGCCACTCGAAACCGGGACACCCGCTACGAGCAGTACTTC. This codes for CATRNRDTRYEQYF.

This clone was observed a single time. V gene TRBV7-9 combines with J gene TRBJ2-1, with a possible D match to TRBD1 (5 bases). The V gene lost 5 bases and the J gene lost 4 bases, with 15 bases spanning the gap. The germline V gene has CDR1 SEHNR and CDR2 FQNEAQ (reference sequence). The CDR3 loop spans 15 amino acids. As DNA, the CDR3 is TGTGCCAGCAGCCCTGACACCAGGGTGTACAATGAGCAGTTCTTC. As protein: CASSPDTRVYNEQFF.

The chain links TRBV28 to TRBJ2-6; 10 nucleotides agree with TRBD1. From germline, CDR1 is MDHEN and CDR2 SYDVKM. CDR3 length: 20 amino acids. J lost 0 bases, V lost 4 bases, and 12 bases had no gene match. The CDR3 protein is CASSSGPWGTGASGANVLTF. CDR3 nucleotide sequence: TGTGCCAGCAGTTCGGGCCCCTGGGGGACAGGGGCCTCTGGGGCCAACGTCCTGACTTTC.

The chain recombines TRBV5-1 with TRBJ1-2, with a weak D call TRBD1 (6 bases). This CDR3 region has 14 residues. V was pared by 2 bases and J by 2 bases, with 10 bases between. Germline CDR1 and CDR2: SGHRS and YFSETQ. For the CDR3, the DNA is TGCGCCAGCAGCTTACAGGGCCTCAACTATGGCTACACCTTC. Protein: CASSLQGLNYGYTF. Drawing the rest from reference TRBV5-1 and TRBJ1-2, the complete variable domain is KAGVTQTPRYLIKTRGQQVTLSCSPISGHRSVSWYQQTPGQGLQFLFEYFSETQRNKGNFPGRFSGRQFSNSRSEMNVSTLELGDSALYLCASSLQGLNYGYTFGSGTRLTVV.

The chain uses TRBV3-1 (or the pseudogene TRBV3-2) and TRBJ2-7; 10 bases match TRBD1. Germline trimming cut 0 bases from V and 12 bases from J; bases unmatched to any gene: 5. CDR3 length equals 13 residues. CDR1 and CDR2 from the germline V gene are LGHDT and YNNKEL (reference sequence). CDR3 DNA: TGTGCCAGCAGCCAAGATGGACAGGGGGTTCGGTACTTC. Translating it yields CASSQDGQGVRYF.

This clone has only a few counts. The genes are TRBV24-1 and TRBJ2-5; a weak D match, TRBD2 (7 bases). The germline V and J ends were trimmed by 4 bases and 4 bases, with 9 bases remaining between them. CDR1 is KGHDR, CDR2 SFDVKD, per germline. This CDR3 comprises 13 residues. The CDR3 is CATSEGGVETQYF. The CDR3 DNA reads as TGTGCCACCAGTGAAGGGGGGGTAGAGACCCAGTACTTC.

The chain uses TRBV12-1 and TRBJ2-7; the table calls TRBD2, which could not be checked here. TRBV12-1 is a pseudogene segment. The CDR3 consists of 17 residues. This CDR3 reads CASSYHSSGRALAEQYF. CDR3 coding DNA: TGTGCCAGCAGCTACCATTCTAGCGGTAGAGCCCTAGCCGAGCAGTACTTC.

The chain employs TRBV7-9 and TRBJ2-6; perhaps TRBD2 as D (7 bases). The V gene lost 8 bases and the J gene lost 4 bases, with 18 bases spanning the gap. The CDR3 extends over 16 amino acids. The germline V gene encodes CDR1 SEHNR and CDR2 FQNEAQ (reference sequence). The CDR3 protein is CASRRAGAGGANVLTF. The CDR3, as DNA: TGTGCCAGCCGCCGGGCGGGGGCAGGCGGGGCCAACGTCCTGACTTTC.

The CDR3 region has the DNA TGTGCCAGCAGCGTAGAATCAGGGACAGATTACAATGAGCAGTTCTTC. It translates to CASSVESGTDYNEQFF. The chain links TRBV9 to TRBJ2-1; 7 nucleotides line up with TRBD1. Looked up from germline, CDR1 is SGDLS and CDR2 is YYNGEE. This CDR3 is 16 amino acids long. V shed 0 bases and J 4 bases; nucleotides not matched to a gene: 7. The variable domain in full, with the rest retrieved from reference TRBV9 and TRBJ2-1, is DSGVTQTPKHLITATGQRVTLRCSPRSGDLSVYWYQQSLDQGLQFLIQYYNGEERAKGNILERFSAQQFPDLHSELNLSSLELGDSALYFCASSVESGTDYNEQFFGPGTRLTVL.

The chain recombines TRBV15 with TRBJ2-2; D uncertain. V dropped 0 bases and J dropped 6 bases, with 20 bases sitting between them. The CDR3 contains 18 residues. CDR1 is LNHNV, CDR2 YYDKDF, per germline (reference sequence). The CDR3 DNA sequence: TGTGCCACCAGCAGAGATCTCCCCGCAGCGAAGGCCCCCGGGGAGCTGTTTTTT. Amino acid sequence: CATSRDLPAAKAPGELFF.

The chain couples TRBV5-4 to TRBJ2-7; 7 nucleotides agree with TRBD1. After removal of 4 bases from V and 0 bases from J, the junction contained 7 bases not matched to a gene. The CDR3 contains 15 residues. From germline, CDR1 is SGHNT and CDR2 YYREEE (reference sequence). CDR3 nucleotide sequence: TGTGCCAGCAGCCACCCGGGACAGAACTCCTACGAGCAGTACTTC. Its protein product is CASSHPGQNSYEQYF. Combining the CDR3 with reference TRBV5-4 and TRBJ2-7 gives the whole variable domain ETGVTQSPTHLIKTRGQQVTLRCSSQSGHNTVSWYQQALGQGPQFIFQYYREEENGRGNFPPRFSGLQFPNYSSELNVNALELDDSALYLCASSHPGQNSYEQYFGPGTRLTVT.

CDR3 sequence: CASSLAGDLQETQYF. The CDR3 coding sequence is TGTGCCAGCAGCCTAGCGGGAGACCTCCAAGAGACCCAGTACTTC. The chain joins TRBV6-6 to TRBJ2-5; TRBD2 aligns across 10 bases. Germline V gives CDR1 MNHNY, CDR2 SVGAGI (reference sequence). The CDR3 runs to 15 residues. After removal of 6 bases from V and 1 base from J, the junction contained 5 bases not matched to a gene.

The V gene is TRBV5-3, the J gene TRBJ2-7, with 11 positions matching TRBD1. TRBV5-3 is identified as an open reading frame with a role that is uncertain. This CDR3 has 16 amino acids. The V segment lost 0 bases and the J segment 3 bases; nucleotides outside the gene matches: 5. The CDR3 DNA is TGTGCCAGAAGCTTGGCCACGGGACAGGGGGTCTACGAGCAGTACTTC. It codes for CARSLATGQGVYEQYF.

This clone was seen only once. This rearrangement joins TRBV7-2 to TRBJ2-3; D gene ambiguous. Trimming left V 5 bases short and J 2 bases short, with 8 bases between. This CDR3 has 13 residues. Germline V gives CDR1 SGHTA, CDR2 FQGNSA. The CDR3 sequence is CASSPPYTDTQYF. CDR3 sequence (DNA): TGTGCCAGCAGCCCGCCCTACACAGATACGCAGTATTTT. Using reference TRBV7-2 and TRBJ2-3 for the parts outside the CDR3, the full variable domain is GAGVSQSPSNKVTEKGKDVELRCDPISGHTALYWYRQSLGQGLEFLIYFQGNSAPDKSGLPSDRFSAERTGGSVSTLTIQRTQQEDSAVYLCASSPPYTDTQYFGPGTRLTVL.

The V gene is TRBV28, the J gene TRBJ2-7; 7 nucleotides align to TRBD2. Germline values: CDR1 MDHEN, CDR2 SYDVKM. CDR3 size: 14 residues. With V trimmed by 8 bases and J by 4 bases, 11 bases remained unmatched. The CDR3 DNA follows: TGTGCCAGCTACCCCGGGACTACTCAGTACGAGCAGTACTTC. Translating it yields CASYPGTTQYEQYF.

The J gene is TRBJ1-1, the V gene TRBV29-1; D possibly corresponds to TRBD1 (6 bases). The CDR3 loop spans 13 amino acids. Germline CDR1 is SQVTM and CDR2 is ANQGSEA. Trimming stripped 7 bases from V and 0 bases from J, with 12 bases between. This chain's CDR3 is CSGAGHLNTEAFF. CDR3 coding DNA: TGCAGCGGAGCGGGACACTTGAACACTGAAGCTTTCTTT.

The chain carries TRBV3-1 (or the pseudogene TRBV3-2) and TRBJ1-5; 7 nucleotides agree with TRBD1. With V trimmed by 2 bases and J by 3 bases, 4 bases remained unmatched. The CDR3 has 15 amino acids. Per the germline V gene, CDR1 is LGHDT and CDR2 is YNNKEL (reference sequence). CDR3 in DNA: TGTGCCAGCAGCCAAATGACAGGGCCCAATCAGCCCCAGCATTTT. Translating gives CASSQMTGPNQPQHF.

The chain carries TRBV10-1 and TRBJ2-2, with 7 bases aligning to TRBD1. The CDR3 length is 14 residues. Germline V gene sequence: CDR1 WNHNN, CDR2 SYGVQD (reference sequence). Germline trimming cut 6 bases from V and 6 bases from J; bases unmatched to any gene: 7. Written as DNA, the CDR3 is TGCGCCAGCAGCGCAGTCAGGGGGTCCGGGGAGCTGTTTTTT. This gives the protein CASSAVRGSGELFF.

V is TRBV9 and J is TRBJ2-2; D might be TRBD1 (5 bases). The CDR3 has 15 residues. Trimming removed 2 bases at V and 2 bases at J, with 10 bases between. The germline CDR1 and CDR2 sequences are SGDLS and YYNGEE. CDR3 loop: CASSVQTANTGELFF. As DNA, the CDR3 is TGTGCCAGCAGCGTCCAGACAGCCAACACCGGGGAGCTGTTTTTT.

This sequence joins TRBV28 and TRBJ2-1; 9 bases match TRBD2. The length of the CDR3 is 16 residues. CDR1 and CDR2 (germline): MDHEN, SYDVKM. J lost 1 base, V lost 3 bases, and 4 bases had no gene match. The CDR3 sequence: CASSLGAGGSYNEQFF. CDR3 in DNA: TGTGCCAGCAGTTTGGGCGCGGGAGGGTCCTACAATGAGCAGTTCTTC.

The rearrangement uses TRBV4-1 and TRBJ1-5; a weak D match, TRBD1 (5 bases). The CDR3 loop spans 15 amino acids. The V end lost 0 bases, the J end lost 9 bases, and 15 bases lay between the germline ends. Germline lookup yields CDR1 MGHRA and CDR2 YSYEKL. CDR3 loop: CASSQDEQAARPQHF. In nucleotides, the CDR3 is TGCGCCAGCAGCCAAGATGAACAGGCCGCCCGGCCCCAGCATTTT.

J is TRBJ2-7 and V is TRBV28, with 7 bases matching TRBD1. Trimming at V came to 7 bases and at J to 0 bases, leaving 3 bases not matched to a gene. The germline gives CDR1 MDHEN, CDR2 SYDVKM. CDR3 length: 13 amino acids. CDR3 sequence reads: CASTTGSSYEQYF. CDR3 in DNA: TGTGCCAGCACGACAGGGAGCTCCTACGAGCAGTACTTC. The full variable domain, with the rest looked up from reference TRBV28 and TRBJ2-7, is DVKVTQSSRYLVKRTGEKVFLECVQDMDHENMFWYRQDPGLGLRLIYFSYDVKMKEKGDIPEGYSVSREKKERFSLILESASTNQTSMYLCASTTGSSYEQYFGPGTRLTVT.

The chain couples TRBV28 to TRBJ2-3, with 10 bases identical to TRBD2. Germline CDR1 MDHEN, CDR2 SYDVKM. V dropped 6 bases and J dropped 0; count of bases not matched to a gene: 21. The CDR3 covers 21 residues. The DNA for the CDR3 is TGTGCCAGCAGCGGCCCCGGGTTTGAAAGCGGGGGGGCCATAAGCACAGATACGCAGTATTTT. Protein: CASSGPGFESGGAISTDTQYF.

The rearrangement links TRBV7-2 to TRBJ1-5; D is ambiguous. The CDR3 loop spans 14 amino acids. The V gene lost 1 base and the J gene lost 6 bases, with 10 bases spanning the gap. Germline CDR1 and CDR2: SGHTA and FQGNSA. The CDR3 DNA sequence: TGTGCCAGCAGCTTAGTTCAGGCGGGTCAGCCCCAGCATTTT. Translated, it gives CASSLVQAGQPQHF.

V usage is TRBV2 and J usage is TRBJ2-1; no reliable D call. The CDR3 runs to 16 residues. The germline gives CDR1 SNHLY, CDR2 FYNNEI. The V end was cut by 8 bases, the J end by 0 bases, with 17 bases between. The CDR3 DNA follows: TGTGCCAGCTGTTTGGATACAGTTAACTCCTACAATGAGCAGTTCTTC. Protein product: CASCLDTVNSYNEQFF. Full variable domain (missing parts from reference TRBV2 and TRBJ2-1): EPEVTQTPSHQVTQMGQEVILRCVPISNHLYFYWYRQILGQKVEFLVSFYNNEISEKSEIFDDQFSVERPDGSNFTLKIRSTKLEDSAMYFCASCLDTVNSYNEQFFGPGTRLTVL.

The gene calls are TRBV6-5 and TRBJ1-2; possible D gene TRBD1, 6 bases. CDR1 and CDR2 from the germline V gene are MNHEY and SVGAGI. V lost 2 bases and J lost 5, with 15 bases in between. The CDR3 has 15 residues. This CDR3 is CASSYDIRTAYGYTF. CDR3 sequence (DNA): TGTGCCAGCAGTTACGACATCCGGACAGCTTATGGCTACACCTTC.

V gene TRBV7-9 combines with J gene TRBJ2-5; 9 nucleotides line up with TRBD2. Germline-derived CDR1 and CDR2 are SEHNR and FQNEAQ (reference sequence). The length of the CDR3 is 13 residues. J lost 5 bases, V lost 5 bases, and 3 bases had no gene match. The CDR3 DNA follows: TGTGCCAGCAGCACTAGCGGGTCGGAGACCCAGTACTTC. It encodes CASSTSGSETQYF. The full variable domain, rest sourced from reference TRBV7-9 and TRBJ2-5, is DTGVSQNPRHKITKRGQNVTFRCDPISEHNRLYWYRQTLGQGPEFLTYFQNEAQLEKSRLLSDRFSAERPKGSFSTLEIQRTEQGDSAMYLCASSTSGSETQYFGPGTRLLVL.